These 10 T cell receptor beta chains share one sample of origin, sequenced in a study of T cell changes during pregnancy in multiple sclerosis. Clones were sequenced by immunoSEQ multiplex PCR, and TCRdb holds only the in-frame ones, with some missing. Among 40,000 to 55,000 clones listed, approximately 91% were seen once. The sample in question was CD4+ T cells from peripheral blood mononuclear cells, obtained in the second trimester of pregnancy. The receptors here all came from a female donor with multiple sclerosis, enrolled in a pregnancy study.

This clone was detected once. The chain has TRBV5-1 and TRBJ2-3; 7 bases fit TRBD2. The CDR3 sequence is 17 residues long. Germline CDR1 and CDR2: SGHRS and YFSETQ. J lost 5 bases, V lost 4 bases, and 16 bases had no gene match. The CDR3 sequence is CASSLDPGLPSGDTQYF. The CDR3 region has the DNA TGCGCCAGCAGCCTCGATCCGGGACTACCTTCTGGAGATACGCAGTATTTT.

The count of this clone is one. V gene TRBV5-1 combines with J gene TRBJ1-4, with D perhaps TRBD1 (5 bases). V lost 4 bases to trimming and J lost 4 bases, with 17 bases between them. This CDR3 spans 16 amino acids. Germline loops: CDR1 SGHRS, CDR2 YFSETQ. CDR3 amino acids: CASSRFGSGGNEKLFF. In nucleotides, the CDR3 is TGCGCCAGCAGCCGGTTCGGGTCCGGGGGTAATGAAAAACTGTTTTTT.

The V call is TRBV27, the J call TRBJ2-7; the match to TRBD1 covers 12 bases. This CDR3 is built from 16 residues. The germline CDR1 and CDR2 sequences are MNHEY and SMNVEV (reference sequence). V gave up 6 bases and J gave up 6 bases; unmatched junction bases: 12. This chain's CDR3 is CASSQITGTGGGEQYF. As DNA, the CDR3 is TGTGCCAGCAGCCAAATTACCGGGACAGGGGGCGGCGAGCAGTACTTC.

This chain connects TRBV7-8 to TRBJ2-7; the D is unclear. The germline V and J ends were trimmed by 1 base and 4 bases, with 8 bases remaining between them. This CDR3 spans 13 amino acids. Germline assignment: CDR1 SGHVS and CDR2 FQNEAQ. The CDR3 protein is CASSLDRLYEQYF. In DNA form, the CDR3 reads TGTGCCAGCAGCTTAGACAGATTATACGAGCAGTACTTC.

This clone was observed a handful of times. V gene TRBV2 combines with J gene TRBJ2-1; weak D call: TRBD2 (5 bases). V was clipped by 8 bases and J by 6 bases, with 23 bases between them. Germline CDR1 and CDR2: SNHLY and FYNNEI. This CDR3 is built from 16 residues. DNA of the CDR3: TGTGCCAGCCAAACTAGAACCCGGGCAGCCTCCAATGAGCAGTTCTTC. Translating it yields CASQTRTRAASNEQFF.

This sequence joins TRBV6-5 and TRBJ2-5, with a weak D call TRBD2 (6 bases). This CDR3 is 13 amino acids long. Trimming took off 6 bases at V and 4 bases at J, with 12 bases between the two ends. Germline CDR1 and CDR2: MNHEY and SVGAGI. The CDR3 region is CASSRTTLETQYF. The CDR3 DNA sequence: TGTGCCAGCAGCCGGACTACTTTAGAGACCCAGTACTTC.

J is TRBJ2-7 and V is TRBV9; a weak D match, TRBD1 (6 bases). The germline gives CDR1 SGDLS, CDR2 YYNGEE. The CDR3 has 12 residues. V lost 3 bases and J lost 6, with 10 bases in between. Here the CDR3 DNA reads TGTGCCAGCAGCGCAGGGGTAGGCGAGCAGTACTTC. This gives the protein CASSAGVGEQYF.

The chain has TRBV4-2 and TRBJ1-3; 7 nucleotides match TRBD1. The CDR3 runs 15 residues. The germline CDR1 and CDR2 sequences are LGHNA and YNFKEQ. After removal of 0 bases from V and 5 bases from J, the junction contained 4 bases not matched to a gene. The CDR3 DNA is TGTGCCAGCAGCCAAGATGGGACAGACAGAAACACCATATATTTT. The encoded protein is CASSQDGTDRNTIYF.

The V call is TRBV18, the J call TRBJ1-5; 9 positions match TRBD1. The V gene's germline CDR1 is KGHSH and CDR2 LQKENI. The CDR3 spans 15 residues. With V trimmed by 6 bases and J by 3 bases, 6 bases remained unmatched. The CDR3 nucleotides are TGTGCCAGCTCGCCAAACAGGGGGCACAATCAGCCCCAGCATTTT. This codes for CASSPNRGHNQPQHF.

This rearrangement joins TRBV5-1 to TRBJ1-4, with D maybe TRBD1 (6 bases). The CDR3 is 14 residues long. CDR1 is SGHRS and CDR2 is YFSETQ in the germline V gene. V was shortened by 0 bases and J by 7 bases, with 10 bases between the two germline ends. In nucleotides, the CDR3 is TGCGCCAGCAGCTTGGACAGGGCGGCTGAAAAACTGTTTTTT. This translates into CASSLDRAAEKLFF.